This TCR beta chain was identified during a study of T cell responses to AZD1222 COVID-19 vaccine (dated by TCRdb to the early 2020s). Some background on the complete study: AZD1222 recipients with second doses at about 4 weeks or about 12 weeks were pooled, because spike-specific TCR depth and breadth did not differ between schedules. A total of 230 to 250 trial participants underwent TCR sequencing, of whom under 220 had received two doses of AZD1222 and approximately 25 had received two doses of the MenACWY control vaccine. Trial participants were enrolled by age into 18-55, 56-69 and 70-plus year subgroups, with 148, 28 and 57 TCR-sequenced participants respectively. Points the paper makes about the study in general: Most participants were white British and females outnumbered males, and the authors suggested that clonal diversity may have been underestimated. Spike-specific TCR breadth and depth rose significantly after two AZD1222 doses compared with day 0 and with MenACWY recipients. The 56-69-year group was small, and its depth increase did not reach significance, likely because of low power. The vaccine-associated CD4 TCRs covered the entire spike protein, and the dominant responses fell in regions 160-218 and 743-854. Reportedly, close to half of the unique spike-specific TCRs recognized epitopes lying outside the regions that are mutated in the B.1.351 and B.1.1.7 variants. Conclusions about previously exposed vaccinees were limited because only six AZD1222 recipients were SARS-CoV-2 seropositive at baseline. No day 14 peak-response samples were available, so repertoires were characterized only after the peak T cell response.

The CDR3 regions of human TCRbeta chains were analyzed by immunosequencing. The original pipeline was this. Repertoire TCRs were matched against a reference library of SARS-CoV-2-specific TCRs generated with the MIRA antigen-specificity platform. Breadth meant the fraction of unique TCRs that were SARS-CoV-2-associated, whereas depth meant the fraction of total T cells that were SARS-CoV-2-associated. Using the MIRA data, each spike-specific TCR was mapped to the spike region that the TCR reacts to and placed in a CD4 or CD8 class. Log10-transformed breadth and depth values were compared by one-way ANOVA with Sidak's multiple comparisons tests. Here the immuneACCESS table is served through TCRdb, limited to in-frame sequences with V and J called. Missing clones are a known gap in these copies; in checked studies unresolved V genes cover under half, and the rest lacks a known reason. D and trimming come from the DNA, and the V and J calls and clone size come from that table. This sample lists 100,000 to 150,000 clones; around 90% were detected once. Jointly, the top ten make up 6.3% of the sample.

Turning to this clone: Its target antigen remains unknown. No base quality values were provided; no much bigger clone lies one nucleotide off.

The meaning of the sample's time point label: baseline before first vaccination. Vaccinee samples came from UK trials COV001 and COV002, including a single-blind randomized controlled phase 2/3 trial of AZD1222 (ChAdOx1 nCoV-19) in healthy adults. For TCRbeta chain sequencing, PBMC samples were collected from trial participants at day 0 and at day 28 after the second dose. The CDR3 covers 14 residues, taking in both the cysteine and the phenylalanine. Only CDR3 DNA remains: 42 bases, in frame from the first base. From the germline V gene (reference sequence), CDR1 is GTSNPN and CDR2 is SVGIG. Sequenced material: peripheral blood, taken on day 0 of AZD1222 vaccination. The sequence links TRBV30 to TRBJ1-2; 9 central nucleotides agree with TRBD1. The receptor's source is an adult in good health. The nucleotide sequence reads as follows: TGTGCTGTGCACCCTCGGGACAGGGTGAATGGCTACACCTTC. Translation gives CAVHPRDRVNGYTF.